What follows is one TCR beta chain and its context. Its specificity is not known. This CDR3 has 14 amino acids. The germline V gene encodes CDR1 MGHRA and CDR2 YSYEKL. Trimming pared 0 bases from V and 2 bases from J, leaving 7 bases between. This specimen belongs to a study of OX40 agonist ivuxolimab in advanced cancers. The protocol was immunoSEQ multiplex PCR, while the TCRdb copy is restricted to in-frame clones and leaves out a portion. The sample carries 30,000 to 40,000 clones, more than 60% recorded once. Patients were ruled out by autoimmune disease history or systemic immunosuppression. Study results and caveats: CD8+ T cells averaged more expanded clones than CD4+. CD4+ and CD8+ blood T cells expanded clonally by week 6 at 0.1 to 3.0 mg/kg. Partly responding patients at 0.1-3.0 mg/kg showed some of the smallest clonal expansion.

The sample consisted of CD4+ or CD8+ T cells sorted from blood, taken in a trial of the OX40 agonist ivuxolimab. This chain joins TRBV4-1 and TRBJ1-2; no definite D call. This TCR was sampled from an adult with an advanced solid tumor such as melanoma, head and neck, liver or kidney cancer. The CDR3 spells CASSQEGLNYGYTF. Written as DNA, the CDR3 is TGCGCCAGCAGCCAAGAGGGGTTAAACTATGGCTACACCTTC.